Here is one TCR beta chain with its context. A single count supports this clone. The specificity of this receptor is unknown. No base quality values were provided; no much bigger clone lies one nucleotide off. The CDR3 regions of human TCRbeta chains were analyzed by immunosequencing. Turning to the authors' computational methods: Repertoire TCRs were checked for matches against a reference library of SARS-CoV-2-specific TCRs that had been generated using the MIRA antigen-specificity platform. Breadth was defined as the fraction of unique TCRs that were SARS-CoV-2-associated, and depth was defined as the fraction of total T cells that were SARS-CoV-2-associated. Each spike-specific TCR was assigned to its reactive spike region and to a CD4 or CD8 class using the MIRA data. Log10-transformed breadth and depth values were compared by one-way ANOVA with Sidak's multiple comparisons tests. Held by TCRdb, this immuneACCESS table contains in-frame sequences only and omits some clones. Under half of the omission traces to an unresolved V gene where checked; the cause of the rest is unknown. V and J calls and clone size are given by that table; D and trimming were obtained from the DNA. The sample table contains under 200,000 clones; only one count was recorded for 75% to 95% of them. About 1.6% of the sample goes to the ten largest clones.

The data originate from a study of T cell responses to AZD1222 COVID-19 vaccine (dated by TCRdb to the early 2020s). Broadly, across the study: AZD1222 recipients with second doses at about 4 weeks or about 12 weeks were pooled, because spike-specific TCR depth and breadth did not differ between schedules. A total of 230 or so trial participants underwent TCR sequencing, of whom nearly 210 received two doses of AZD1222 and about 25 received two doses of the MenACWY control vaccine. Enrollment into the trials was organized by age into subgroups of 18-55, 56-69 and 70-plus years, and those subgroups contained roughly 140, 27 and 60 TCR-sequenced participants, respectively. General study outcomes and caveats: Reportedly, almost half of the unique spike-specific TCRs recognized epitopes lying outside the regions that are mutated in the B.1.351 and B.1.1.7 variants. Participants were mostly white British and included more females than males, and it was suggested by the authors that clonal diversity may have been underestimated. The 56-69-year group was small, and its depth increase did not reach significance, likely because of low power. The vaccine-associated CD4 TCRs covered the entire spike protein, and the dominant responses fell in regions 160-218 and 743-854. After two AZD1222 doses, spike-specific TCR breadth and depth were significantly higher than at day 0 and than in MenACWY recipients. Conclusions about previously exposed vaccinees are limited because only a handful of AZD1222 recipients were SARS-CoV-2 seropositive at baseline. Because no day 14 peak-response samples were available, the repertoires could be characterized only after the peak T cell response.

V is shortened by 4 bases, J by 6 bases, and the region joining them spans 12 bases. Inclusive of the bounding cysteine and phenylalanine, the CDR3 is 13 residues long. Just the 39-base CDR3 DNA is kept, in frame starting at base 1. Taken from the germline V gene (reference sequence), the CDR1 and CDR2 loops are LGHDT and YNNKEL. The meaning of the sample's time point label: baseline before first vaccination. Vaccinee samples were obtained from the UK trials COV001 and COV002, which included a single-blind randomized controlled phase 2/3 trial of AZD1222 (ChAdOx1 nCoV-19) in healthy adults. Trial participant PBMC samples were collected at day 0 and day 28 after the second dose for TCRbeta chain sequencing.

This TCR came from an adult in good health. The rearrangement joined TRBV3-1 (or the pseudogene TRBV3-2) to TRBJ1-1; a weak D assignment points to TRBD1 (5 bases agree). The starting material was peripheral blood, obtained on day 0 of AZD1222 vaccination. The bases are TGTGCCAGCAGCCTCGACGGGGGGGCTGAAGCTTTCTTT. Its amino acids are CASSLDGGAEAFF.